This T cell receptor (beta chain) was captured by sequencing in a study of T cell responses to AZD1222 COVID-19 vaccine. Germline-derived CDR1 and CDR2 are SGHRS and YFSETQ. CDR3 size: 15 residues. The germline V and J ends were trimmed by 0 bases and 0 bases, with 8 bases remaining between them. Method: immunoSEQ multiplex PCR; TCRdb's copy keeps in-frame clones and lacks some. This table has about 54,000 clones, around 90% appearing once. The source was peripheral blood, collected on day 0 of AZD1222 vaccination. The chain links TRBV5-1 to TRBJ2-3, with a tentative D call TRBD1 (6 bases). The origin of this receptor is an adult in good health. CDR3 nucleotide sequence: TGCGCCAGCAGCTTGGGACAGGATAGCACAGATACGCAGTATTTT. Residues: CASSLGQDSTDTQYF.